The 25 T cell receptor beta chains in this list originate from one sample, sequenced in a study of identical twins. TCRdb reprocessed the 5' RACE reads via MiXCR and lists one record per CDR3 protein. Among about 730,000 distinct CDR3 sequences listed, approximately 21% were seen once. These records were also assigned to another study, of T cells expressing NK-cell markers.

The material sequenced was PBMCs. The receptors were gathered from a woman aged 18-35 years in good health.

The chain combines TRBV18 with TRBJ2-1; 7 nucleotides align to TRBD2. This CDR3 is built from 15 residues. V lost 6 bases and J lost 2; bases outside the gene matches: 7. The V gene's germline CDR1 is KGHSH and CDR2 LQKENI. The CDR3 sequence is CASSPGLPAYNEQFF. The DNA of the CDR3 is TGTGCCAGCTCGCCGGGACTACCAGCCTACAATGAGCAGTTCTTC. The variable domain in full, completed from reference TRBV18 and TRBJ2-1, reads NAGVMQNPRHLVRRRGQEARLRCSPMKGHSHVYWYRQLPEEGLKFMVYLQKENIIDESGMPKERFSAEFPKEGPSILRIQQVVRGDSAAYFCASSPGLPAYNEQFFGPGTRLTVL.

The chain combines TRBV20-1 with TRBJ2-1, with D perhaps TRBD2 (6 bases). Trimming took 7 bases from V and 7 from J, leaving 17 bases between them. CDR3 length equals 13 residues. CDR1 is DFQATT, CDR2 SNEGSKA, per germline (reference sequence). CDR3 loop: CSGGLAQLNEQFF. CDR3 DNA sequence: TGCAGTGGGGGCCTAGCGCAACTAAATGAGCAGTTCTTC.

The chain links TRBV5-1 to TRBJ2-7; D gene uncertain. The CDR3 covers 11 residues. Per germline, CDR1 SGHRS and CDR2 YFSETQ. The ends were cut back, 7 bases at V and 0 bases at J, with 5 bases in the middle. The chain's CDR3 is CASRASYEQYF. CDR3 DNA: TGCGCCAGCCGGGCCTCCTACGAGCAGTACTTC.

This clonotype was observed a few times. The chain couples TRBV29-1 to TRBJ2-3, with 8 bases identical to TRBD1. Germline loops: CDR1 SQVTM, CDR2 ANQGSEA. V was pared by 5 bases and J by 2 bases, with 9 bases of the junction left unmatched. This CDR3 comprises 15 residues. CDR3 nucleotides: TGCAGCGTTTCTAAACTACAGGGGGACACAGATACGCAGTATTTT. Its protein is CSVSKLQGDTDTQYF.

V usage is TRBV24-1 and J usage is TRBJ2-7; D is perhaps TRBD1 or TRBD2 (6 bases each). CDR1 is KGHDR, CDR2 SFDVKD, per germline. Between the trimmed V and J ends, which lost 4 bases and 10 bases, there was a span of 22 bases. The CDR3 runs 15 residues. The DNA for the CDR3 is TGTGCCACCAGTGACTCAGGGGACTTTGGTGAAAAACAGTACTTC. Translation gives CATSDSGDFGEKQYF.

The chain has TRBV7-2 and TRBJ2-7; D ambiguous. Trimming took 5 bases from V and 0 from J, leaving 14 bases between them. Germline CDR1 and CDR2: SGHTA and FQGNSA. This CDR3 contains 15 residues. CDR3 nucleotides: TGTGCCAGCAGCCGACGACACGAGAGCTCCTACGAGCAGTACTTC. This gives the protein CASSRRHESSYEQYF. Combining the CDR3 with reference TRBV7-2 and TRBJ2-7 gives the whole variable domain GAGVSQSPSNKVTEKGKDVELRCDPISGHTALYWYRQSLGQGLEFLIYFQGNSAPDKSGLPSDRFSAERTGGSVSTLTIQRTQQEDSAVYLCASSRRHESSYEQYFGPGTRLTVT.

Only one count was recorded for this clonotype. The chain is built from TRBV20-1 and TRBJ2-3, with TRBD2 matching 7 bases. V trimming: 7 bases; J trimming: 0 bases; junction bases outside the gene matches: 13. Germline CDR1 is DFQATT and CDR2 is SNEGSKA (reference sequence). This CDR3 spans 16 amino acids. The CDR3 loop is CSGLLGGPLSTDTQYF. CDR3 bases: TGCAGTGGGTTGTTGGGAGGGCCTCTTAGCACAGATACGCAGTATTTT.

DNA for the CDR3: TGCAGTGCTAGAGAGCCGAGGGGGCCCACTGAAGCTTTCTTT. It specifies CSAREPRGPTEAFF. The chain carries TRBV20-1 and TRBJ1-1, with 7 bases identical to TRBD1. The length of the CDR3 is 14 residues. Germline assignment: CDR1 DFQATT and CDR2 SNEGSKA (reference sequence). J lost 4 bases, V lost 0 bases, and 5 bases had no gene match.

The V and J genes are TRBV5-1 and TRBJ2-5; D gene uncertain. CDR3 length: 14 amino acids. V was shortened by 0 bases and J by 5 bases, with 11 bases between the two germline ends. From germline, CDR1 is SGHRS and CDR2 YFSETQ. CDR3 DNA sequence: TGCGCCAGCAGCTTGGAAGGTTTAAGGGAGACCCAGTACTTC. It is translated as CASSLEGLRETQYF. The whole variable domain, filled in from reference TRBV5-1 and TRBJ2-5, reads KAGVTQTPRYLIKTRGQQVTLSCSPISGHRSVSWYQQTPGQGLQFLFEYFSETQRNKGNFPGRFSGRQFSNSRSEMNVSTLELGDSALYLCASSLEGLRETQYFGPGTRLLVL.

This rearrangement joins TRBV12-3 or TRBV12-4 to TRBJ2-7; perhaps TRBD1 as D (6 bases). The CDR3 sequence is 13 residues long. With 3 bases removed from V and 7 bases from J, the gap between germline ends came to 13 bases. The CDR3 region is CASSFTGSWEQYF. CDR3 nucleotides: TGTGCCAGCAGTTTTACAGGGAGTTGGGAGCAGTACTTC.

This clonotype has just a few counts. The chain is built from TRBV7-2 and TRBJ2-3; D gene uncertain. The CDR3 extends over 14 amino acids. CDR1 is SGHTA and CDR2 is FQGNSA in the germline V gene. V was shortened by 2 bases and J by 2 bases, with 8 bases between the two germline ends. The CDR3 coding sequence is TGTGCCAGCAGCTTAACCGGATTCACAGATACGCAGTATTTT. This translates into CASSLTGFTDTQYF.

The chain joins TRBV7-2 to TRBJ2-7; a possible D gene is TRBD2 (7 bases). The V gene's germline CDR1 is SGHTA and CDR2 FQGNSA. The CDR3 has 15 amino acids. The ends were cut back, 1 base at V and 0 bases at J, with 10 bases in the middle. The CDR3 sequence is CASSLGRGPSYEQYF. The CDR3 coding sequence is TGTGCCAGCAGCTTAGGGCGGGGGCCCTCCTACGAGCAGTACTTC.

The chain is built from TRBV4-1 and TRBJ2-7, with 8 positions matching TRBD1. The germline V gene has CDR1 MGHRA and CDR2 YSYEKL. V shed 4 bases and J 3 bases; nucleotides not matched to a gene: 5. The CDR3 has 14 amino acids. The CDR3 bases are TGCGCCAGCAGCCGCGGGACAGGTGACTACGAGCAGTACTTC. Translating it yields CASSRGTGDYEQYF.

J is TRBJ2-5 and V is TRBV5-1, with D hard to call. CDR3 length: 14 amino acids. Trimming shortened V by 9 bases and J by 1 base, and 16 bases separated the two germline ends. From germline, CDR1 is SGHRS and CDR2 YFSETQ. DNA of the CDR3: TGCGCCACCTACGGATCCGACGCCCAAGAGACCCAGTACTTC. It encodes CATYGSDAQETQYF. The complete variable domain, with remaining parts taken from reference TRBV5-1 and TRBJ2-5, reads KAGVTQTPRYLIKTRGQQVTLSCSPISGHRSVSWYQQTPGQGLQFLFEYFSETQRNKGNFPGRFSGRQFSNSRSEMNVSTLELGDSALYLCATYGSDAQETQYFGPGTRLLVL.

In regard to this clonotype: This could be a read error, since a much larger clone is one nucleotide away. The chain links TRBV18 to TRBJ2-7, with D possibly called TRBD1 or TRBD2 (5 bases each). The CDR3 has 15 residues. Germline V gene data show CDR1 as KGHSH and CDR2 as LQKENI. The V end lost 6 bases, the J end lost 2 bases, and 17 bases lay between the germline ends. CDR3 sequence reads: CASSRGDGATYEQYF. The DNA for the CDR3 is TGTGCCAGCTCCCGGGGCGATGGGGCGACCTACGAGCAGTACTTC.

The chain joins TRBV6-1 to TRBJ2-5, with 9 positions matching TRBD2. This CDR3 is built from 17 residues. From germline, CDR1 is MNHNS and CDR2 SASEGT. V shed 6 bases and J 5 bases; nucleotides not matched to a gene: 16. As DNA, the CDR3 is TGTGCCAGCAGGGGAAAAGTAGCGGGAGTTTCTAAGGAGACCCAGTACTTC. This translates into CASRGKVAGVSKETQYF.

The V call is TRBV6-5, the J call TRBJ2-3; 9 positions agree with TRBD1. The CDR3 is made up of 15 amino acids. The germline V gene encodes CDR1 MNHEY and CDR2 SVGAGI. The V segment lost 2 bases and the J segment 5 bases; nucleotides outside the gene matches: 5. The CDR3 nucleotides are TGTGCCAGCAGTTACCCGACAGGGGGTAGAGATACGCAGTATTTT. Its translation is CASSYPTGGRDTQYF.

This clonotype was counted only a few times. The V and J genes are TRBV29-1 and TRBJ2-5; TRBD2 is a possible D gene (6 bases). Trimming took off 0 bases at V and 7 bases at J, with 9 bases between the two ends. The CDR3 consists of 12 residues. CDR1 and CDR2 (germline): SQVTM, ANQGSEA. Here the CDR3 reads CSVEESGVTQYF. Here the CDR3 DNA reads TGCAGCGTTGAAGAGTCGGGAGTGACCCAGTACTTC.

CDR3: CASTSLGSNEETQYF. The CDR3 DNA reads as TGCGCCAGCACCTCCCTCGGCAGCAATGAAGAGACCCAGTACTTC. The rearrangement joins TRBV4-1 to TRBJ2-5; no firm D call. Germline V gives CDR1 MGHRA, CDR2 YSYEKL. The CDR3 sequence is 15 residues long. The V and J ends lost 7 bases and 3 bases respectively, with 18 bases between them.

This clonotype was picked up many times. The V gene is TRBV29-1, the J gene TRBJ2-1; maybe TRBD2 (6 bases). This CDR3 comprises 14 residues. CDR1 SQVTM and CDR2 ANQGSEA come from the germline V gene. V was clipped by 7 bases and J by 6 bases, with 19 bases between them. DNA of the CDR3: TGCAGCGCTTATGGCGATAGCGGTAGCAATGAGCAGTTCTTC. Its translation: CSAYGDSGSNEQFF.

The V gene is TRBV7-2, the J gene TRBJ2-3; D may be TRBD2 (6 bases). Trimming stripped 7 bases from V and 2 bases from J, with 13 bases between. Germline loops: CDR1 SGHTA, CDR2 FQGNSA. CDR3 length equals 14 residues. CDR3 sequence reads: CASTGGLFTDTQYF. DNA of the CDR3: TGTGCCAGCACCGGGGGACTGTTCACAGATACGCAGTATTTT.

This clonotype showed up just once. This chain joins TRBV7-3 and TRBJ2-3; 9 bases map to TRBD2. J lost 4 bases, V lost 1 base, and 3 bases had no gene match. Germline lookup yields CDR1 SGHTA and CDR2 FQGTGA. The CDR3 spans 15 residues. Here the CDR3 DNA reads TGTGCCAGCAGCTTAAAGCGGGGGGTGTCAGATACGCAGTATTTT. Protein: CASSLKRGVSDTQYF.

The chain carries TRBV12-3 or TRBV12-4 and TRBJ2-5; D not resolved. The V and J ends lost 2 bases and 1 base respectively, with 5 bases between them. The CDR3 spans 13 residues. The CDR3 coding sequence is TGTGCCAGCAGTTTAATGATCCAAGAGACCCAGTACTTC. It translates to CASSLMIQETQYF.

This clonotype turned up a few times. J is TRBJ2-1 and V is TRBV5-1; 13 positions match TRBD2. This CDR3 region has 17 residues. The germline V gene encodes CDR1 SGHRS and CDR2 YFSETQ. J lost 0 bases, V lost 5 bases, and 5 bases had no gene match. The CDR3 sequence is CASSHGLAGASYNEQFF. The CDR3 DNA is TGCGCCAGCAGTCACGGACTAGCGGGGGCCTCCTACAATGAGCAGTTCTTC.

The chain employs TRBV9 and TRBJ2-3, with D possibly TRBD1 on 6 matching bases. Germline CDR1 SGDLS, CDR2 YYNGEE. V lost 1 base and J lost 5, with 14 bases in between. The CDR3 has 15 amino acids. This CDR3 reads CASSVNDRSEDTQYF. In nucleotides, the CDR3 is TGTGCCAGCAGCGTAAATGACAGGAGCGAAGATACGCAGTATTTT.